This record concerns one T cell receptor beta chain sequence. The data belong to a study of regulatory T cells in long-lasting Graves disease. According to the study, TCR beta libraries were built with iRepertoire HTBI primers and CDR3-region Arm-PCR. A single record per CDR3 protein comes from TCRdb applying MiXCR to the multiplex PCR reads. The profile shows a few hundred thousand distinct CDR3 sequences, roughly a quarter of them singletons. Time point described: persistent/refractory GD, antithyroid drugs over 5 years with positive TRAb. PBMC RNA was the source of the TCR library. This sample comprised peripheral blood mononuclear cells (PBMCs), obtained when the disease was refractory, from a patient treated with antithyroid drugs. The source of this sequence is a female donor with Graves disease.

In DNA form, the CDR3 reads TGCGCCAGCAGCGGCGGACACCGCGACACTGAAGCTTTCTTT. It yields the protein CASSGGHRDTEAFF. V is TRBV5-1 and J is TRBJ1-1; D possibly corresponds to TRBD1 (5 bases). The CDR3 length is 14 residues. Per germline, CDR1 SGHRS and CDR2 YFSETQ. Deletions cut 4 bases from V and 3 bases from J, with 13 bases between.